A selection of T cell receptor beta chains follows, all from one sample in a study of blood T cell repertoires in COVID-19. The table came from immunoSEQ multiplex PCR; TCRdb's copy has only in-frame clones and leaves some out. The sample holds 200,000 to 250,000 clones, almost 90% seen once. Sequencing was carried out using PBMCs or T cells enriched from blood (not recorded which). The receptors stem from a woman between 50 and 59 years old with acute COVID-19. The conserved cysteine and the conserved F or W are not part of the CDR3 here. Each record gives: V gene, J gene, clone size, CDR3 protein. Part of the rows lack a size; the others show once, few, many or a class for expanded clones.

>TRBV24-1|TRBJ2-5|.
ATSPQGTQETQY
>TRBV12-3/TRBV12-4|TRBJ1-4|once
ASSFGGEGKLF
>TRBV5-1|TRBJ2-3|.
ATNGGFSDTQY
>TRBV7-2|TRBJ2-5|.
ASSSGLAGIVETQY
>TRBV23-1|TRBJ2-1|.
ASSQSPQAKRYNEQF
>TRBV29-1|TRBJ1-1|.
SATPSTGRTEAF
>TRBV30|TRBJ2-3|.
AWSGAGGVTDTQY
>TRBV7-2|TRBJ2-7|.
ASSDVKRATYEQY
>TRBV4-2|TRBJ2-7|.
ASSQDNSGAYEQY
>TRBV9|TRBJ2-3|.
ASSVGIASTDTQY
>TRBV3-1/TRBV3-2|TRBJ2-1|.
ASSLLNNEQF
>TRBV6-5|TRBJ1-5|.
ASRRTVSNQPQH
>TRBV27|TRBJ2-3|.
ASSLGGARTDTQY
>TRBV28|TRBJ2-7|.
ASSLSQGYEQY
>TRBV14|TRBJ2-1|.
ASTPGLAGGLYNEQF
>TRBV27|TRBJ2-7|.
ASSDWTDSYEQY
>TRBV5-8|TRBJ1-3|.
ASSLDMSSGNTIY
>TRBV4-1|TRBJ2-7|.
ASRLTTGVYYEQY
>TRBV6-6|TRBJ1-5|.
ASSPLKLGQYSNQPQH
>TRBV4-2|TRBJ2-7|.
ASSQLRGGPYEQY
>TRBV7-3|TRBJ2-5|.
ASSPGTSGGEGQETQY
>TRBV5-6|TRBJ2-1|.
ASTPRVEYNEQF
>TRBV28|TRBJ1-5|.
ASSLRGGGNQPQH
>TRBV7-8|TRBJ2-7|.
ASSLGGVGLYEQY
>TRBV28|TRBJ1-2|.
ASSLNGQNYGYT
>TRBV12-3/TRBV12-4|TRBJ1-3|.
ASSVEQGNTIY
>TRBV3-1/TRBV3-2|TRBJ2-3|.
ASSQEQLGLAGMSDTQY
>TRBV29-1|TRBJ2-3|.
SSIRRDRTRDTQY
>TRBV7-2|TRBJ2-3|many
ASRGRVGRDTQY
>TRBV3-1/TRBV3-2|TRBJ2-1|.
ASSQETGRGDYNEQF
>TRBV5-1|TRBJ2-5|.
ASSLIRETQY
>TRBV7-8|TRBJ1-4|.
ASSLGFGVANEKLF
>TRBV19|TRBJ1-2|once
ASSLHRGTANYGYT
>TRBV27|TRBJ1-1|.
ASSFSGLHTEAF
>TRBV3-1/TRBV3-2|TRBJ2-7|.
ASSSPGGRAPYEQY
>TRBV18|TRBJ2-7|few
ASSPGQASSYEQY
>TRBV9|TRBJ2-1|.
ASSKGLAGTYNEQF
>TRBV28|TRBJ2-1|once
ASGGENYNEQF
>TRBV6-5|TRBJ1-5|.
ASSTGDRQPQH
>TRBV2|TRBJ2-7|once
ASSDRQYYEQY
>TRBV4-2|TRBJ2-6|.
ASSQTGGATGANVLT
>TRBV9|TRBJ2-2|.
ASSILGVIENTGELF
>TRBV30|TRBJ1-4|.
AWSVIDTGKEKLF
>TRBV9|TRBJ2-7|.
ASSVSSGARSEQY
>TRBV29-1|TRBJ1-1|few
SVDTGFTEAF
>TRBV28|TRBJ1-2|once
ASRTGINYGYT
>TRBV27|TRBJ2-7|.
ASSSGQGDEQY
>TRBV7-3|TRBJ2-7|.
ASSSVGAGGPGGEQY
>TRBV28|TRBJ2-1|.
ASLLGLAWNEQF
>TRBV19|TRBJ2-1|.
ASSSGTSGSNEQF
>TRBV27|TRBJ1-5|few
ASRGSGRWQPQH
>TRBV30|TRBJ2-5|once
AWSVPWARGETQY
>TRBV19|TRBJ1-3|.
ASSPMGSYSGNTIY
>TRBV7-3|TRBJ2-1|.
ASSLKPLKPYNEQF
>TRBV19|TRBJ2-1|.
ASSNDWTDYNEQF
>TRBV5-1|TRBJ2-7|once
ASSRMTGAYEQY
>TRBV24-1|TRBJ1-4|once
ATSDNSGQEPNEKLF
>TRBV6-4|TRBJ2-1|.
ASSATGYGSYNEQF
>TRBV28|TRBJ1-5|few
ASRRTGGDLRGNQPQH